Sequencing of this TCR beta chain was carried out in a study of T cell responses to AZD1222 COVID-19 vaccine (dated by TCRdb to the early 2020s). Describing the broader study: TCR sequencing was performed for roughly 250 trial participants, of whom some 200 were given two doses of AZD1222 and around 25 were given two doses of MenACWY control vaccine. Enrollment into the trials was organized by age into subgroups of 18-55, 56-69 and 70-plus years, and those subgroups contained approximately 160, 26 and 62 TCR-sequenced participants, respectively.

Reading the label with the study, this specimen's time point is: about 28 days (+/-7) after the second vaccine dose. AZD1222 recipients whose second dose came at about 4 weeks and those whose second dose came at about 12 weeks were combined into one group, since spike-specific TCR depth and breadth did not differ between the two schedules. The vaccinee samples were drawn from two UK trials, COV001 and COV002, one of which was a single-blind randomized controlled phase 2/3 trial testing AZD1222 (ChAdOx1 nCoV-19) in healthy adults. For TCRbeta chain sequencing, PBMC samples from trial participants were taken at day 0 and at day 28 after the second dose. From the cysteine up to the phenylalanine, the CDR3 has a length of 13 residues. Only the CDR3 portion is preserved as DNA: 39 bases, with reading frame beginning at the first base. The germline V gene gives CDR1 as KGHSH and CDR2 as LQKENI. V loses 4 bases of germline sequence and J loses 0 bases, and the interval between the two ends is 7 bases.

Details on this clone: Which antigen it targets is not known. Nothing much larger sits one base from this clone, and base qualities are not available.

Findings and caveats that apply to the study as a whole: Most participants were white British and females outnumbered males, and the authors suggested that clonal diversity may have been underestimated. The whole spike protein was spanned by vaccine-associated CD4 TCRs, and dominant responses were seen in regions 160-218 and 743-854. Reportedly, almost half of the unique spike-specific TCRs recognized epitopes lying outside the regions that are mutated in the B.1.351 and B.1.1.7 variants. Only five to seven AZD1222 recipients were SARS-CoV-2 seropositive at baseline, limiting conclusions about previously exposed vaccinees. Because no samples from the day 14 peak response were available, repertoires could be characterized only after the peak T cell response. The 56-69-year group was small, and its depth increase did not reach significance, likely because of low power. After two AZD1222 doses, spike-specific TCR breadth and depth were significantly higher than at day 0 and than in MenACWY recipients.

The CDR3 regions of human TCRbeta chains were analyzed by immunosequencing. The original methods were these. TCRs in the repertoires were matched against a reference library of SARS-CoV-2-specific TCRs that had been generated with the MIRA antigen-specificity platform. Breadth meant the fraction of unique TCRs that were SARS-CoV-2-associated, whereas depth meant the fraction of total T cells that were SARS-CoV-2-associated. Each spike-specific TCR was assigned to its reactive spike region and to a CD4 or CD8 class using the MIRA data. Log10-transformed breadth and depth values were compared by one-way ANOVA with Sidak's multiple comparisons tests. As stored in TCRdb, this immuneACCESS dataset retains in-frame rearrangements with V and J assigned. A fraction of the clones does not appear; measured against another copy, unresolved V genes explain less than half of the discrepancy, and the remainder lacks a known reason. Clone size and V and J calls were adopted from that table, with D and trimming inferred from the DNA. The sample records under 150,000 clones, 80% to 95% of which are singletons. The ten largest clones represent 0.85% to 1.3% of the sample.

The chain is encoded by TRBV18 joined to TRBJ2-7, with no reliable assignment of the D segment. The input for sequencing was peripheral blood, taken 28 days after the second AZD1222 dose. This receptor was obtained from an adult who received the AZD1222 COVID-19 vaccine. The CDR3 region reads CASSRGSSYEQYF. The DNA is as follows: TGTGCCAGCTCACGTGGGTCCTCCTACGAGCAGTACTTC.